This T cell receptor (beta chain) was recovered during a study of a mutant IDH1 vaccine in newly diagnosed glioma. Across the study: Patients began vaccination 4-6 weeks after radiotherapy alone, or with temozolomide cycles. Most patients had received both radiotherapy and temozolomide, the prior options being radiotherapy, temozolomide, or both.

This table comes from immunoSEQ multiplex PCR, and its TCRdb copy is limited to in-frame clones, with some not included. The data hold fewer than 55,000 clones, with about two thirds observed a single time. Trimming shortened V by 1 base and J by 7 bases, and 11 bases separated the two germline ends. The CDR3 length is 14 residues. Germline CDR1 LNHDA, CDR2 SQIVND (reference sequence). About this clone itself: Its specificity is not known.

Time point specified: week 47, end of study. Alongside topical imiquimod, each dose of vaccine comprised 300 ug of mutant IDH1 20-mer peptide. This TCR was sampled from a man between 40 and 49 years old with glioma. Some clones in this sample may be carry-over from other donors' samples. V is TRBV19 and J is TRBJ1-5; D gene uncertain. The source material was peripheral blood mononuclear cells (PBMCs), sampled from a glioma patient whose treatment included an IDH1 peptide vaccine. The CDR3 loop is CASSIVAGGQPQHF. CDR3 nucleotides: TGTGCCAGTAGTATAGTTGCAGGCGGCCAGCCCCAGCATTTT.